This T cell receptor (beta chain) was captured by sequencing in a study of blood T cell repertoires in COVID-19. As for the study in general: The United States, Italy and Spain supplied acute and convalescent COVID-19 samples. Sample material is recorded as cDNA or gDNA derived from T cells, B-cell-depleted T cells, or PBMCs.

In the authors' methods: Reference gene primer amplification in the assay estimated nucleated cell counts. Clones were read by immunoSEQ multiplex PCR, and TCRdb kept only the in-frame ones, dropping some. V, J and clone size are those of that table, while D and trimming were read from the DNA. The profile shows roughly 280,000 clones, around 92% of them singletons. In germline, CDR1 is SNHLY, CDR2 FYNNEI. Trimming took off 2 bases at V and 0 bases at J, with 14 bases between the two ends. This CDR3 comprises 17 residues. Allocation to cohorts depended on clinical history reported by the participants.

The chain couples TRBV2 to TRBJ2-4; TRBD1 might be the D (5 bases). The sequencing sample was made of PBMCs or T cells enriched from blood (not recorded which). This receptor was taken from a woman aged 60-75 years who had recovered from COVID-19. CDR3 residues: CASSEPHQGLAKNIQYF. The CDR3 DNA reads TGTGCCAGCAGTGAACCCCACCAGGGTTTAGCCAAAAACATTCAGTACTTC.